Below are 11 T cell receptor beta chains sequenced from a single sample in a study of blood T cell repertoires in COVID-19. Profiled with immunoSEQ multiplex PCR; TCRdb holds only in-frame clones, not every one. The sample lists roughly 200,000 clones, roughly three quarters seen once, with almost 6% in the top ten. The specimen sequenced was peripheral blood. These receptor sequences come from a woman between 35 and 50 years old with COVID-19, enrolled during active disease.

This chain connects TRBV18 to TRBJ1-1; 9 bases map to TRBD1. V dropped 3 bases and J dropped 6; count of bases not matched to a gene: 5. The V gene's germline CDR1 is KGHSH and CDR2 LQKENI. The CDR3 runs to 14 residues. This CDR3 is CASSPTGGESEAFF. The CDR3 DNA reads TGTGCCAGCTCACCCACAGGGGGCGAATCTGAAGCTTTCTTT.

J is TRBJ1-4 and V is TRBV3-1 (or the pseudogene TRBV3-2); a possible D gene is TRBD1 (5 bases). The germline gives CDR1 LGHDT, CDR2 YNNKEL (reference sequence). This CDR3 comprises 14 residues. V lost 6 bases to trimming and J lost 0 bases, with 8 bases between them. The CDR3 region has the DNA TGTGCCAGCAGGTTAGGGGCAACTAATGAAAAACTGTTTTTT. It codes for CASRLGATNEKLFF.

The chain employs TRBV6-6 and TRBJ1-3; a possible D gene is TRBD1 (5 bases). The germline gives CDR1 MNHNY, CDR2 SVGAGI (reference sequence). The CDR3 extends over 13 amino acids. V was shortened by 5 bases and J by 4 bases, with 9 bases between the two germline ends. The CDR3, as DNA: TGTGCCAGCAGTCCAGGGTACGGAAACACCATATATTTT. Protein: CASSPGYGNTIYF.

CDR3 DNA: TGTGCCAGCAGTTACTCGACAGGACTCTCTGGAAACACCATATATTTT. It encodes CASSYSTGLSGNTIYF. The rearrangement uses TRBV6-5 and TRBJ1-3, with a possible D match to TRBD1 (6 bases). Trimming took off 0 bases at V and 0 bases at J, with 9 bases between the two ends. Germline V lookup: CDR1 MNHEY, CDR2 SVGAGI. The CDR3 consists of 16 residues.

The gene calls are TRBV19 and TRBJ2-6, with TRBD1 identical over 7 bases. CDR3 size: 17 residues. Germline lookup yields CDR1 LNHDA and CDR2 SQIVND (reference sequence). The trim removed 11 bases at V and 0 bases at J, leaving 13 bases unmatched. CDR3 in DNA: TGTGCCGTCAACCGGGACAGCTTTGACTCTGGGGCCAACGTCCTGACTTTC. Its protein product is CAVNRDSFDSGANVLTF. Full variable domain (missing parts from reference TRBV19 and TRBJ2-6): DGGITQSPKYLFRKEGQNVTLSCEQNLNHDAMYWYRQDPGQGLRLIYYSQIVNDFQKGDIAEGYSVSREKKESFPLTVTSAQKNPTAFYLCAVNRDSFDSGANVLTFGAGSRLTVL.

This rearrangement joins TRBV10-3 to TRBJ2-7, with 7 bases that match TRBD1. The ends lost 6 bases at V and 0 bases at J; junction bases unmatched: 5. The length of the CDR3 is 14 residues. Germline V gene lookup returns CDR1 ENHRY and CDR2 SYGVKD. In DNA, the CDR3 is TGTGCCATCAGCCGGGACAGCAGCTCCTACGAGCAGTACTTC. Its translation: CAISRDSSSYEQYF.

The J gene is TRBJ2-1, the V gene TRBV7-7, with 11 bases that match TRBD1. The length of the CDR3 is 16 residues. Germline assignment: CDR1 SSHAT and CDR2 FNYEAQ (reference sequence). V lost 5 bases and J lost 0; bases outside the gene matches: 3. Written as DNA, the CDR3 is TGTGCCAGCAGCATAGGACAGGGGGCCTCCTACAATGAGCAGTTCTTC. This encodes CASSIGQGASYNEQFF.

The chain joins TRBV9 to TRBJ2-3; D unresolved. V was pared by 6 bases and J by 3 bases, with 8 bases between. There are 12 residues in the CDR3. Germline loops: CDR1 SGDLS, CDR2 YYNGEE. Here the CDR3 reads CASTKNTDTQYF. The CDR3 nucleotides are TGTGCCAGCACCAAAAATACAGATACGCAGTATTTT.

The chain's CDR3 is CASSLQGNEKLFF. CDR3 nucleotide sequence: TGCGCCAGCAGCCTTCAGGGTAATGAAAAACTGTTTTTT. The chain has TRBV5-1 and TRBJ1-4; a possible D gene is TRBD1 (5 bases). Germline V gene sequence: CDR1 SGHRS, CDR2 YFSETQ. The ends were cut back, 4 bases at V and 4 bases at J, with 8 bases in the middle. This CDR3 is built from 13 residues.

This clone is termed medium-sized (0.01 to 0.1%). V and J are TRBV11-3 and TRBJ2-1, with TRBD2 matching over 7 bases. V gave up 5 bases and J gave up 0 bases; unmatched junction bases: 7. The CDR3 has 16 amino acids. CDR1 is SGHNT, CDR2 YENEEA, per germline. The CDR3 reads CASSARSSGSYNEQFF. The CDR3 coding sequence is TGTGCCAGCAGCGCAAGATCTAGCGGCTCCTACAATGAGCAGTTCTTC. Using reference TRBV11-3 and TRBJ2-1 for the parts outside the CDR3, the full variable domain is EAGVVQSPRYKIIEKKQPVAFWCNPISGHNTLYWYLQNLGQGPELLIRYENEEAVDDSQLPKDRFSAERLKGVDSTLKIQPAELGDSAVYLCASSARSSGSYNEQFFGPGTRLTVL.

In nucleotides, the CDR3 is TGTGCCTGGAGCCGTGGGACAAACCAAGCTAACTATGGCTACACCTTC. Protein product: CAWSRGTNQANYGYTF. The chain combines TRBV30 with TRBJ1-2, with D perhaps TRBD1 (6 bases). Trimming left V 3 bases short and J 0 bases short, with 17 bases between. Germline lookup yields CDR1 GTSNPN and CDR2 SVGIG (reference sequence). The CDR3 covers 16 residues.